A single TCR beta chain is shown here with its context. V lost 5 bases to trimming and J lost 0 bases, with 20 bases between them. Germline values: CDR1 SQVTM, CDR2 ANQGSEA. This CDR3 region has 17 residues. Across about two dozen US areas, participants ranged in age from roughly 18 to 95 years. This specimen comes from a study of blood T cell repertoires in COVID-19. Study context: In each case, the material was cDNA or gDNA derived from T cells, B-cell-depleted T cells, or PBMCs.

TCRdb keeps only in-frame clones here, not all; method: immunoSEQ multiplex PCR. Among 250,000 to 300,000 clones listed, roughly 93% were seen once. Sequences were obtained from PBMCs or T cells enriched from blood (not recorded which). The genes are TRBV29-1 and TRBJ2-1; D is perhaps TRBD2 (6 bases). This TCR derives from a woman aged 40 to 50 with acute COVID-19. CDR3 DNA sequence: TGCAGCGTTCCCCCGAACCGGGACTCCAGCTCCTACAATGAGCAGTTCTTC. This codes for CSVPPNRDSSSYNEQFF.